This T cell receptor beta chain was retrieved from a study of blood T cell repertoires in COVID-19. As for the study in general: Sites in the United States, Italy and Spain provided acute and convalescent COVID-19 samples.

The germline gives CDR1 ENHRY, CDR2 SYGVKD. V was pared by 0 bases and J by 5 bases, with 9 bases of the junction left unmatched. The CDR3 consists of 17 residues. Clones were sequenced by immunoSEQ multiplex PCR, and TCRdb holds only the in-frame ones, with some missing. The data show 110,000 to 150,000 clones, roughly 90% seen once. The sample was peripheral blood. This sequence joins TRBV10-3 and TRBJ1-1; 10 positions match TRBD1. This sequence was found in a man in his 60s with active or convalescent COVID-19. The CDR3 here is CAISESGQGSVKTEAFF. The CDR3 DNA reads as TGTGCCATCAGTGAGTCGGGACAGGGGAGTGTCAAGACTGAAGCTTTCTTT.